The present entry profiles one T cell receptor beta chain with its context. What it binds is unknown. Oncomine TCR Beta short-read sequencing was applied to DNA from cultured CD4+ T cells. TCRdb reanalysed the PCR reads using MiXCR and keeps one entry per CDR3 protein. The table includes roughly 20,000 distinct CDR3 sequences, 40% to 50% detected once. Treatment described: roughly ten-day PBMC culture with coronavirus spike peptide pools or control peptides (ViraFEST assay). This record belongs to a study of vaccination and CD4 T cells after COVID-19. Points from the study as a whole: With convalescent patients, a median approximately 90% of reactive clones emerged solely after vaccination.

CDR3 size: 17 residues. Germline CDR1 and CDR2: SGHTA and FQGTGA. Trimming shortened V by 5 bases and J by 5 bases, and 21 bases separated the two germline ends. The origin of this receptor is a human donor who had recovered from COVID-19. The chain links TRBV7-3 to TRBJ2-2; possible D gene TRBD1, 5 bases. The sequencing used CD4+ T cells from blood, cultured in vitro, collected before SARS-CoV-2 vaccination. CDR3 in amino acids: CASSPFSWGNITGELFF. The CDR3 DNA follows: TGTGCCAGCAGCCCGTTCTCATGGGGCAATATTACCGGGGAGCTGTTTTTT.